Each of the 23 T cell receptor beta chains below was sequenced from the same sample in a study of cytomegalovirus exposure and HLA in healthy donors (dated by TCRdb to about 2017). Library construction relied on the immunoSEQ multiplex PCR assay. A mixture of 60 forward primers for TCR Vbeta segments and 13 reverse primers for TCR Jbeta segments was used in the multiplex PCR. Imported from immuneACCESS, the table was reduced by TCRdb to in-frame sequences with V and J called. These copies leave out some clones; in studies compared against another copy, an unresolved V gene accounts for under half, and the cause of the remainder is not known. The sample yields about 260,000 clones; under 80% were counted once. The ten largest clones capture approximately 2.1% of the sample. The sample was PBMCs. These receptors were collected from a female donor in good health and CMV-seronegative.

This rearrangement joins TRBV5-6 to TRBJ2-7; the D gene is possibly TRBD1 (5 bases). The CDR3 length is 11 residues. V was trimmed by 6 bases and J by 3 bases, leaving 7 bases between them. CDR1 is SGHDT, CDR2 YYEEEE, per germline. The CDR3 nucleotides read TGTGCCAGCAACCAGGGCTACGAGCAGTACTTC. This sequence encodes CASNQGYEQYF.

The rearrangement joins TRBV29-1 to TRBJ2-3; 8 bases match TRBD1. After removal of 6 bases from V and 6 bases from J, the junction contained 11 bases not matched to a gene. This CDR3 region has 14 residues. Looked up from germline, CDR1 is SQVTM and CDR2 is ANQGSEA. The CDR3: CSVTAGGPGDTQYF. CDR3 nucleotides: TGCAGCGTCACAGCAGGGGGCCCGGGTGATACGCAGTATTTT.

The chain uses TRBV7-8 and TRBJ2-3, with unresolved D. This CDR3 contains 16 residues. V was trimmed by 3 bases and J by 0 bases, leaving 13 bases between them. Germline V gene sequence: CDR1 SGHVS, CDR2 FQNEAQ. CDR3 region: CASSLYRAVSTDTQYF. The DNA of the CDR3 is TGTGCCAGCAGCTTGTACCGTGCGGTAAGCACAGATACGCAGTATTTT.

V is TRBV6-1 and J is TRBJ2-2; maybe TRBD2 (6 bases). Per germline, CDR1 MNHNS and CDR2 SASEGT. V gave up 7 bases and J gave up 3 bases, with 9 bases separating them. The CDR3 has 13 amino acids. The CDR3 DNA reads TGTGCCAGCACGGGAGCGGACACCGGGGAGCTGTTTTTT. Translated, it gives CASTGADTGELFF.

The V and J genes are TRBV9 and TRBJ2-7, with a weak D call TRBD1 (6 bases). Trimming left V 4 bases short and J 5 bases short, with 16 bases between. The CDR3 extends over 14 amino acids. Germline V gives CDR1 SGDLS, CDR2 YYNGEE. The CDR3 coding sequence is TGTGCCAGCAGCTCAGTCGGCAGGGGCGACGAGCAGTACTTC. Protein sequence: CASSSVGRGDEQYF.

The chain couples TRBV6-5 to TRBJ2-7; TRBD1 matches at 8 bases. Germline CDR1 MNHEY, CDR2 SVGAGI. The CDR3 consists of 15 residues. J was trimmed by 3 bases and V by 6 bases; bases with no gene match: 10. The CDR3, as DNA: TGTGCCAGCAGCCCTCAGGGGGCTCTCCGCTACGAGCAGTACTTC. Translating gives CASSPQGALRYEQYF.

The chain carries TRBV27 and TRBJ2-1; TRBD2 agrees at 11 bases. Germline V gene data show CDR1 as MNHEY and CDR2 as SMNVEV (reference sequence). This CDR3 region has 14 residues. V lost 5 bases and J lost 6; bases outside the gene matches: 3. The CDR3 region has the DNA TGTGCCAGCAGTATAGCGGGAGGGAGCAATGAGCAGTTCTTC. Protein sequence: CASSIAGGSNEQFF.

The chain links TRBV28 to TRBJ2-6; possibly TRBD2 for D (5 bases). Germline CDR1 is MDHEN and CDR2 is SYDVKM. The ends were cut back, 5 bases at V and 0 bases at J, with 14 bases in the middle. CDR3 length: 17 residues. CDR3 sequence: CASSGGRLYSGANVLTF. In DNA form, the CDR3 reads TGTGCCAGCAGTGGAGGCAGACTATACTCTGGGGCCAACGTCCTGACTTTC.

This chain links TRBV6-5 with TRBJ2-1; 8 nucleotides align to TRBD2. V lost 4 bases and J lost 7; bases outside the gene matches: 6. The CDR3 covers 14 residues. The germline V gene has CDR1 MNHEY and CDR2 SVGAGI. CDR3 sequence reads: CASSLAGIMNEQFF. The CDR3 DNA sequence: TGTGCCAGCAGTTTAGCGGGAATCATGAATGAGCAGTTCTTC.

Worth noting for this clone: The sample holds other DNA sequences that translate to the same CDR3. This sequence joins TRBV9 and TRBJ2-3, with D tentatively TRBD1 (5 bases). There are 13 residues in the CDR3. Germline V CDR1 and CDR2: SGDLS, YYNGEE. The V end lost 1 base, the J end lost 3 bases, and 6 bases lay between the germline ends. The CDR3 loop reads CASSVRGTDTQYF. DNA for the CDR3: TGTGCCAGCAGCGTAAGGGGAACAGATACGCAGTATTTT.

The chain recombines TRBV28 with TRBJ2-1; TRBD2 agrees at 8 bases. Germline-derived CDR1 and CDR2 are MDHEN and SYDVKM. V lost 3 bases and J lost 5; bases outside the gene matches: 9. The CDR3 totals 16 residues. CDR3 region: CASSLRTGGSHNEQFF. In DNA, the CDR3 is TGTGCCAGCAGTTTGAGGACGGGGGGGTCCCACAATGAGCAGTTCTTC.

The chain is built from TRBV7-6 and TRBJ2-7; TRBD1 might be the D (5 bases). CDR3 length: 13 residues. V lost 3 bases and J lost 3, with 9 bases in between. Germline CDR1 reads SGHVS; CDR2 reads FNYEAQ. CDR3 DNA: TGTGCCAGCAGCTTTCGGACAAACTACGAGCAGTACTTC. It specifies CASSFRTNYEQYF.

This chain uses TRBV11-2 with TRBJ2-1; the D gene is possibly TRBD2 (6 bases). The germline gives CDR1 SGHAT, CDR2 FQNNGV. V gave up 4 bases and J gave up 2 bases, with 18 bases separating them. The CDR3 loop spans 17 amino acids. The CDR3 nucleotides are TGTGCCAGCAGCTCACGACCTGTAGCGGAGGCCTACAATGAGCAGTTCTTC. It is translated as CASSSRPVAEAYNEQFF.

J is TRBJ2-7 and V is TRBV7-9; D unclear. The V gene lost 5 bases and the J gene lost 3 bases, with 5 bases spanning the gap. Germline CDR1 reads SEHNR; CDR2 reads FQNEAQ (reference sequence). CDR3 length: 11 amino acids. The CDR3 region is CASSPVYEQYF. CDR3 sequence (DNA): TGTGCCAGCAGCCCTGTCTACGAGCAGTACTTC. Looking up the rest from reference TRBV7-9 and TRBJ2-7 gives the full variable domain: DTGVSQNPRHKITKRGQNVTFRCDPISEHNRLYWYRQTLGQGPEFLTYFQNEAQLEKSRLLSDRFSAERPKGSFSTLEIQRTEQGDSAMYLCASSPVYEQYFGPGTRLTVT.

This clone was detected once. CDR3 sequence: CASSLGTEGTEAFF. For the CDR3, the DNA is TGTGCCAGCAGCCTCGGCACAGAGGGAACTGAAGCTTTCTTT. This chain uses TRBV11-1 with TRBJ1-1; D unclear. Trimming removed 5 bases from V and 5 bases from J, with 15 bases in between. This CDR3 has 14 amino acids. Germline V lookup: CDR1 SGHAT, CDR2 FQDESV (reference sequence).

V gene TRBV9 combines with J gene TRBJ2-7; TRBD2 matches 9 bases. The germline V gene encodes CDR1 SGDLS and CDR2 YYNGEE. Trimming cost V 5 bases and J 3 bases; bases outside gene matches: 6. The CDR3 is 14 amino acids. CDR3 coding DNA: TGTGCCAGCAGTAGACTAGCGGATAACTACGAGCAGTACTTC. Translated, it gives CASSRLADNYEQYF.

This clone has more than one count but fewer than ten. This sequence joins TRBV2 and TRBJ2-5, with D perhaps TRBD2 (6 bases). Germline-derived CDR1 and CDR2 are SNHLY and FYNNEI. This CDR3 comprises 14 residues. V lost 5 bases, J lost 3 bases, and 13 bases lay in between. CDR3 DNA: TGTGCCAGCAGTAACCCGGGACTGGAAGAGACCCAGTACTTC. Its translation is CASSNPGLEETQYF.

This rearrangement joins TRBV6-5 to TRBJ2-3; TRBD2 aligns across 12 bases. Germline V gene lookup returns CDR1 MNHEY and CDR2 SVGAGI. The CDR3 loop spans 14 amino acids. The J segment lost 3 bases and the V segment lost 10 bases, leaving 5 bases of the junction unmatched. CDR3 nucleotides: TGTGCCACTAGCGGGAGGGCGGGTACAGATACGCAGTATTTT. It specifies CATSGRAGTDTQYF.

V and J are TRBV27 and TRBJ2-5; D might be TRBD2 (6 bases). The V end was cut by 4 bases, the J end by 8 bases, with 17 bases between. Germline-derived CDR1 and CDR2 are MNHEY and SMNVEV (reference sequence). This CDR3 has 14 amino acids. CDR3 loop: CASSSERVLATQYF. CDR3 bases: TGTGCCAGCAGTTCGGAGCGGGTGTTGGCTACCCAGTACTTC.

The chain has TRBV7-6 and TRBJ2-3; D might be TRBD2 (6 bases). This CDR3 has 17 amino acids. CDR1 is SGHVS, CDR2 FNYEAQ, per germline. The V and J ends lost 4 bases and 1 base respectively, with 18 bases between them. DNA of the CDR3: TGTGCCAGCAGCTCCCTGGCGTTTTGGGGGGGCACAGATACGCAGTATTTT. Protein sequence: CASSSLAFWGGTDTQYF.

The rearrangement uses TRBV6-6 and TRBJ1-4; 7 nucleotides align to TRBD1. Germline trimming cut 6 bases from V and 0 bases from J; bases unmatched to any gene: 7. The CDR3 length is 16 residues. Germline values: CDR1 MNHNY, CDR2 SVGAGI (reference sequence). The CDR3 DNA reads TGTGCCAGCAGCAACGACCAGGGGGCAACTAATGAAAAACTGTTTTTT. Its protein product is CASSNDQGATNEKLFF.

The rearrangement links TRBV11-3 to TRBJ2-1; TRBD2 agrees at 10 bases. V lost 8 bases and J lost 5; bases outside the gene matches: 3. Germline CDR1 and CDR2: SGHNT and YENEEA. This CDR3 has 13 amino acids. The CDR3 here is CASRTSGDNEQFF. The CDR3, as DNA: TGTGCCAGCCGAACTAGCGGGGACAATGAGCAGTTCTTC.

This clone appeared a single time. This chain uses TRBV28 with TRBJ2-1; 12 positions match TRBD2. After removal of 5 bases from V and 8 bases from J, the junction contained 7 bases not matched to a gene. CDR1 and CDR2 from the germline V gene are MDHEN and SYDVKM. CDR3 length equals 15 residues. The CDR3: CASSRGLAGSYEQFF. The CDR3 DNA is TGTGCCAGCAGTCGCGGACTAGCGGGAAGCTATGAGCAGTTCTTC.